The T cell receptor (beta chain) under discussion was sequenced for a study of shared clonotypes between healthy human individuals. At the level of the study: The cohort had a couple of women and three men, ages 18 to 49.

Using immunoSEQ multiplex PCR, the repertoire was profiled, and TCRdb retains in-frame clones only, with some absent. Here the sample spans around 1.6 million clones, 95% to 99% being singletons. This CDR3 has 14 amino acids. Germline V gives CDR1 MDHEN, CDR2 SYDVKM. Deletions cut 3 bases from V and 5 bases from J, with 10 bases between. Notes on the study in general: In this cohort, only blood was sampled, and tissue repertoires likely differ. An effect of sequencing depth on clonotype sharing among donors was expected.

The donor cohort consisted entirely of Caucasian adults residing in Nashville, Tennessee. The sample holds one count of this clone. What it binds is not known. The TCR originated in a man aged 25-40 years in good health. The chain couples TRBV28 to TRBJ1-4; tentatively, D is TRBD1 (5 bases). Sequencing was done on a sample of naive CD4+ T cells sorted from blood. The subset is: CD45RA+ positively selected. The CDR3 coding sequence is TGTGCCAGCAGTTTCAAGGGGATAAATGAAAAACTGTTTTTT. It codes for CASSFKGINEKLFF.